This record covers a single TCR beta chain. Its antigen remains undetermined. Base qualities are not recorded, but no much larger clone differs from it by a single base. Read against the paper, the sample's time point label means: 20 to 30 months on ibrutinib. For TCR beta library preparation, 1.5 to 2.5 micrograms of genomic DNA were extracted from the cryopreserved PBMCs. Longitudinal blood samples from CLL patients on ibrutinib monotherapy were analyzed using high-throughput TCR beta sequencing. The patients took part in an open-label, single-center phase 2 trial of ibrutinib monotherapy. The data originate from a study of cytotoxic CD8 clonotypes in ibrutinib-treated CLL (dated by TCRdb to the early 2020s). Background for the entire study: The cohort was composed of ten to eleven relapsed/refractory and roughly 16 treatment-naive patients; IGHV unmutated status was identified in approximately 17 patients. Responses were partial in 24 patients and complete in 2; after median approximately 5.5 years follow-up, about 14 stayed in remission and 12 progressed. Response samples were obtained after a median of approximately twelve months of treatment, with a range of about 6 to 40 months. An average of around 250,000 productive templates and tens of thousands of productive rearrangements was obtained per sample. Longitudinal samples were obtainable from about 30% of the roughly 90 participants in the trial. Cryopreserved peripheral blood mononuclear cells were collected at three points: before therapy, at response, and at either sustained remission or disease progression. Every remission and progressive disease sample was obtained while ibrutinib was still being received by the patients. On the study overall, not on this receptor specifically: Public clonotypes were found to be uncommon and were observed to contract or remain stable during treatment; the increase in clonality was shown to reflect expansion of private clonotypes at ibrutinib response. Clonality rose at ibrutinib response, remained stable during sustained remission, and dropped back toward baseline at progression. Baseline clonality exceeded that of age-matched healthy donors and correlated strongly with circulating CD8+ T-cell counts. Sampling times were not matched between patients in sustained remission and patients whose disease was progressing, and lymph node repertoires were not examined.

The goal of deep resolution MiSeq sequencing was a depth between 1 in 1 million and 1 in 200,000 T cells, and coverage averaged 10x per clonotype. The immunoSEQ hsTCRB Kit was used to generate the TCR beta libraries. The authors processed their data as follows. Data were analyzed with ImmunoSEQ Data Assistant and ImmunoSEQ Analyzer, with V, D and J genes assigned per IMGT definitions. Clonality was computed as one minus normalized Shannon entropy of productive rearrangement frequencies, ranging from 0 to 1. Public clonotype analysis was restricted to overrepresented clonotypes comprising at least 0.05% of each patient's repertoire. Repertoires from approximately 13 age-matched healthy donors in immuneACCESS were used as clonality controls. The immuneACCESS repertoire file appears here via TCRdb, limited to in-frame rearrangements. These files lack a portion of the clones; in checked studies, under half of the deficit traces to unresolved V genes, and the cause of the others is not known. V and J calls plus clone size are reproduced from that table; the DNA served to infer D and trimming. Present in this sample are roughly 49,000 clones, less than 90% of which were seen just once. The ten largest make up roughly 21% of the sample.

Spanning cysteine to phenylalanine, the CDR3 consists of 15 amino acids. Solely the CDR3 DNA is kept, with 45 bases framed from the first base. CDR1 and CDR2, looked up from the germline V gene, are SGHRS and YFSETQ. The germline V and J ends show losses of 4 bases and 1 base respectively, and no gene match explains 7 bases of the junction. The sample consisted of PBMCs, taken after 24 months of ibrutinib treatment. The V and J genes are TRBV5-1 and TRBJ1-2, with 7 middle bases fitting TRBD1. The clonotype originates from a human donor with chronic lymphocytic leukemia. The nucleotides are TGCGCCAGCAGCAAAGGGACAGTGGTTAACTATGGCTACACCTTC. It codes for CASSKGTVVNYGYTF. The CDR3, completed at both ends by the reference TRBV5-1 and TRBJ1-2 genes, gives the full variable domain KAGVTQTPRYLIKTRGQQVTLSCSPISGHRSVSWYQQTPGQGLQFLFEYFSETQRNKGNFPGRFSGRQFSNSRSEMNVSTLELGDSALYLCASSKGTVVNYGYTFGSGTRLTVV.